This passage covers 8 T cell receptor beta chains from one sample sequenced in a study of spatial heterogeneity in lung cancer. Via MiXCR, TCRdb re-called the 5' RACE reads, giving one row per CDR3 protein. The sample holds roughly 120,000 distinct CDR3 sequences, about 12% seen once. The time point denotes: blood at routine non-recurrence follow-up after resection. Whole RNA from tumor, nontumor lung or frozen PBMC was sequenced unsorted. This sample comprised PBMCs, obtained at follow-up. The receptors here all came from a male donor with early-stage non-small cell lung cancer.

This clonotype has a count of ten or more. The rearrangement joins TRBV19 to TRBJ2-6, with a tentative D call TRBD2 (5 bases). CDR3 length: 17 residues. V dropped 0 bases and J dropped 0 bases, with 9 bases sitting between them. Per the germline V gene, CDR1 is LNHDA and CDR2 is SQIVND (reference sequence). CDR3 DNA sequence: TGTGCCAGTAGTATAGACTGGAGGAGCTCTGGGGCCAACGTCCTGACTTTC. Its protein is CASSIDWRSSGANVLTF. Drawing the rest from reference TRBV19 and TRBJ2-6, the complete variable domain is DGGITQSPKYLFRKEGQNVTLSCEQNLNHDAMYWYRQDPGQGLRLIYYSQIVNDFQKGDIAEGYSVSREKKESFPLTVTSAQKNPTAFYLCASSIDWRSSGANVLTFGAGSRLTVL.

In this sample, this clonotype turned up many times. The chain employs TRBV12-3 or TRBV12-4 and TRBJ2-2; D unresolved. V lost 7 bases and J 3 bases, leaving 3 bases between the germline ends. The CDR3 is made up of 11 amino acids. The CDR3 loop reads CASTYTGELFF. DNA for the CDR3: TGTGCCAGCACCTACACCGGGGAGCTGTTTTTT.

The chain recombines TRBV6-2 or TRBV6-3 with TRBJ1-1; TRBD1 matches at 7 bases. Germline CDR1 reads MNHEY; CDR2 reads SVGEGT. The CDR3 length is 14 residues. V lost 4 bases and J lost 1; bases outside the gene matches: 3. CDR3 in DNA: TGTGCCAGCAGTTGGGGACAGCAGAACACTGAAGCTTTCTTT. Residues: CASSWGQQNTEAFF.

The chain couples TRBV27 to TRBJ1-2; D call uncertain. The CDR3 has 14 residues. Trimming removed 4 bases at V and 4 bases at J, with 13 bases between. Germline-derived CDR1 and CDR2 are MNHEY and SMNVEV (reference sequence). CDR3 in amino acids: CASSSPGFTYGYTF. The CDR3 bases are TGTGCCAGCAGTTCCCCGGGGTTCACCTATGGCTACACCTTC.

J is TRBJ1-4 and V is TRBV7-9, with D perhaps matching TRBD1 (6 bases). From germline, CDR1 is SEHNR and CDR2 FQNEAQ (reference sequence). CDR3 length equals 16 residues. V lost 5 bases and J 6 bases, leaving 19 bases between the germline ends. CDR3 amino acids: CASSRIQGSGHEKLFF. The CDR3 DNA reads TGTGCCAGCAGCAGAATACAGGGTAGCGGGCATGAAAAACTGTTTTTT.

This clonotype was counted many times. The chain employs TRBV7-2 and TRBJ2-1; TRBD1 matches 7 bases. Trimming at V came to 5 bases and at J to 7 bases, leaving 5 bases not matched to a gene. CDR3 length: 13 amino acids. Germline CDR1 is SGHTA and CDR2 is FQGNSA. CDR3 residues: CASSTRQGNEQFF. CDR3 in DNA: TGTGCCAGCAGCACGCGACAGGGAAATGAGCAGTTCTTC.

The sample holds a few counts of this clonotype. The chain joins TRBV11-2 to TRBJ2-5, with D maybe TRBD1 (6 bases). Trimming removed 3 bases at V and 4 bases at J, with 9 bases between. CDR1 is SGHAT and CDR2 is FQNNGV in the germline V gene. This CDR3 comprises 13 residues. As DNA, the CDR3 is TGTGCCAGCAGCTTTTCAGGGGTAGAGACCCAGTACTTC. Translated, it gives CASSFSGVETQYF.

Only a few counts were recorded for this clonotype. This chain connects TRBV6-5 to TRBJ2-7; 12 positions match TRBD1. The CDR3 covers 13 residues. From germline, CDR1 is MNHEY and CDR2 SVGAGI. Trimming took 5 bases from V and 8 from J; bases not matched to a gene: 4. CDR3 nucleotides: TGTGCCAGCAGTGTGGGACAGGGGGCAAAGCAGTACTTC. It yields the protein CASSVGQGAKQYF.